The rows below give T cell receptor beta chains drawn from one sample of a study of blood T cell repertoires in COVID-19. Data came from immunoSEQ multiplex PCR; TCRdb stores just in-frame clones and leaves some out. The sample carries approximately 120,000 clones, 75% to 85% recorded once. Specimen: peripheral blood. All receptors come from a man older than 75 with acute or convalescent COVID-19. Each CDR3 is given with its conserved first and last residue. A D gene is named only where the DNA matches it firmly. Size is omitted from some rows. Given values are once, few, many or a class for expanded clones.

CDR3: CASSLRLFHEQYF
DNA: TGCGCCAGCAGCTTGCGTCTATTTCACGAGCAGTACTTC
size: NA
J: TRBJ2-7
length: 13
D: NA
V: TRBV5-1

CDR3: CAISESLSGGAGEQFF
DNA: TGTGCCATCAGTGAGTCGCTTAGCGGGGGGGCCGGTGAGCAGTTCTTC
size: NA
J: TRBJ2-1
length: 16
D: TRBD2
V: TRBV10-3

CDR3: CASSLVGSGTEAFF
DNA: TGTGCCAGCAGTCTAGTAGGGAGCGGGACTGAAGCTTTCTTT
size: NA
J: TRBJ1-1
length: 14
D: NA
V: TRBV7-2

CDR3: CASSPGQGASYEQYF
DNA: TGTGCTAGCAGCCCGGGACAGGGGGCGTCCTACGAGCAGTACTTC
size: NA
J: TRBJ2-7
length: 15
D: TRBD1
V: TRBV7-7

CDR3: CASSEAGTGIYEQYF
DNA: TGTGCCAGCAGCGAAGCCGGGACAGGGATATACGAGCAGTACTTC
size: NA
J: TRBJ2-7
length: 15
D: TRBD1
V: TRBV7-2

CDR3: CAWRAGPYNEQFF
DNA: TGTGCCTGGAGGGCGGGTCCCTACAATGAGCAGTTCTTC
size: few
J: TRBJ2-1
length: 13
D: NA
V: TRBV30

CDR3: CASSPYDRGRDNEQFF
DNA: TGTGCCAGCTCACCTTACGACAGGGGTCGGGACAATGAGCAGTTCTTC
size: NA
J: TRBJ2-1
length: 16
D: TRBD1
V: TRBV18

CDR3: CASSQTIGQGASTEAFF
DNA: TGTGCCAGCAGCCAAACGATAGGACAGGGGGCCTCTACTGAAGCTTTCTTT
size: NA
J: TRBJ1-1
length: 17
D: TRBD1
V: TRBV4-2

CDR3: CAWSVKGNNYEQYF
DNA: TGTGCCTGGAGTGTTAAGGGGAACAACTACGAGCAGTACTTC
size: few
J: TRBJ2-7
length: 14
D: NA
V: TRBV30

CDR3: CAWIAGGANVLTF
DNA: TGTGCCTGGATAGCCGGGGGGGCCAACGTCCTGACTTTC
size: few
J: TRBJ2-6
length: 13
D: NA
V: TRBV30

CDR3: CASSLGGPSSYNEQFF
DNA: TGTGCCAGCAGTCTCGGAGGCCCAAGCTCCTACAATGAGCAGTTCTTC
size: NA
J: TRBJ2-1
length: 16
D: NA
V: TRBV28

CDR3: CASSLGLTLRGTGELFF
DNA: TGTGCCAGCAGCTTAGGTCTTACCCTCCGCGGCACCGGGGAGCTGTTTTTT
size: NA
J: TRBJ2-2
length: 17
D: NA
V: TRBV13

CDR3: CASSTTGGYEQYF
DNA: TGCGCCAGCAGCACGACAGGGGGCTACGAGCAGTACTTC
size: NA
J: TRBJ2-7
length: 13
D: TRBD1
V: TRBV5-1

CDR3: CASSLRRDTEAFF
DNA: TGTGCCAGCAGCCTCCGGAGGGACACTGAAGCTTTCTTT
size: NA
J: TRBJ1-1
length: 13
D: NA
V: TRBV7-9

CDR3: CASSELGQGKKKYNYGYTF
DNA: TGTGCCAGCAGTGAATTGGGGCAGGGGAAGAAAAAATATAACTATGGCTACACCTTC
size: NA
J: TRBJ1-2
length: 19
D: NA
V: TRBV6-1

CDR3: CASSYRDRFHEQFF
DNA: TGTGCCAGCAGTTACAGGGACAGGTTCCATGAGCAGTTCTTC
size: NA
J: TRBJ2-1
length: 14
D: TRBD1
V: TRBV6-5

CDR3: CASKMKARGQPQHF
DNA: TGTGCCAGCAAGATGAAGGCGAGAGGACAGCCCCAGCATTTT
size: NA
J: TRBJ1-5
length: 14
D: NA
V: TRBV6-5

CDR3: CASRPTGGNYGYTF
DNA: TGTGCCAGTAGGCCTACAGGGGGCAACTATGGCTACACCTTC
size: NA
J: TRBJ1-2
length: 14
D: TRBD1
V: TRBV19

CDR3: CASSTPGQAFMPEAQGYGYTF
DNA: TGTGCCAGCAGTACCCCGGGACAGGCTTTCATGCCCGAAGCCCAGGGCTATGGCTACACCTTC
size: NA
J: TRBJ1-2
length: 21
D: TRBD1
V: TRBV2

CDR3: CASSLDASVNTGELFF
DNA: TGCGCCAGCAGCTTGGATGCTAGCGTGAACACCGGGGAGCTGTTTTTT
size: once
J: TRBJ2-2
length: 16
D: NA
V: TRBV5-1

CDR3: CASSPGGSEETQYF
DNA: TGTGCCAGCAGCCCAGGGGGGTCGGAAGAGACCCAGTACTTC
size: NA
J: TRBJ2-5
length: 14
D: NA
V: TRBV5-4

CDR3: CARSLYTDTQYF
DNA: TGTGCCAGAAGCTTGTACACAGATACGCAGTATTTT
size: NA
J: TRBJ2-3
length: 12
D: NA
V: TRBV5-3

CDR3: CASSSGRQETQYF
DNA: TGTGCCAGCAGCTCAGGTCGCCAGGAGACCCAGTACTTC
size: NA
J: TRBJ2-5
length: 13
D: NA
V: TRBV6-5

CDR3: CASKYGGYEQYF
DNA: TGTGCCAGCAAGTACGGGGGTTACGAGCAGTACTTC
size: few
J: TRBJ2-7
length: 12
D: NA
V: TRBV6-6

CDR3: CAISETQGIYGYTF
DNA: TGTGCCATCAGTGAGACACAGGGTATCTATGGCTACACCTTC
size: once
J: TRBJ1-2
length: 14
D: NA
V: TRBV10-3

CDR3: CASSSGTGSYEQFF
DNA: TGTGCCAGCAGCTCCGGGACAGGGTCATATGAGCAGTTCTTC
size: NA
J: TRBJ2-1
length: 14
D: TRBD1
V: TRBV11-3

CDR3: CASSPEQGNQPQHF
DNA: TGTGCCAGCTCACCAGAACAGGGCAATCAGCCCCAGCATTTT
size: NA
J: TRBJ1-5
length: 14
D: NA
V: TRBV18